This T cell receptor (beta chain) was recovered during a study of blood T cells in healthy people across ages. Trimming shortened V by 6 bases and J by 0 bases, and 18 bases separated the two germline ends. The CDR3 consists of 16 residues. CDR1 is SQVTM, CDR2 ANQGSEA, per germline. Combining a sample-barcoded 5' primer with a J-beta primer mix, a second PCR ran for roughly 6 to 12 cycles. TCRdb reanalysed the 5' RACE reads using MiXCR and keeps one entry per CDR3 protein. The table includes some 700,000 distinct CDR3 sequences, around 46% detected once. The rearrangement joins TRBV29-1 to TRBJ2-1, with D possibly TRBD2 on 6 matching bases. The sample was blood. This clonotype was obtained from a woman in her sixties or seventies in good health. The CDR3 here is CSVAGHPGSSYNEQFF. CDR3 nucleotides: TGCAGCGTCGCGGGGCATCCCGGGAGCTCCTACAATGAGCAGTTCTTC.